This T cell receptor beta chain was recovered during a study of T cell responses to AZD1222 COVID-19 vaccine. As to this clone: Its matching antigen is unknown. This sample also contains other DNA sequences that code for the same CDR3.

Study observations and caveats: Dominant at 160-218 and 743-854, vaccine-associated CD4 TCRs also spanned spike. The study reported that nearly half of spike-specific TCRs target unmutated variant regions. Sampled repertoires all dated from after the peak T cell response.

TCRdb's copy holds only in-frame clones and misses some; the assay was immunoSEQ multiplex PCR. The sample includes approximately 190,000 clones, 87% seen only once; the top ten take 2.5% to 3%. This TCR was recovered from an adult in good health. The sequencing used peripheral blood, collected on day 0 of MenACWY control vaccination.

The CDR3 DNA follows: TGCAGCGTTGAAGATCTAGGGTACGAGCAGTACTTC. Translation: CSVEDLGYEQYF. The chain employs TRBV29-1 and TRBJ2-7; D is unclear. The CDR3 contains 12 residues. Between the trimmed V and J ends, which lost 0 bases and 4 bases, there was a span of 7 bases. Germline V CDR1 and CDR2: SQVTM, ANQGSEA.